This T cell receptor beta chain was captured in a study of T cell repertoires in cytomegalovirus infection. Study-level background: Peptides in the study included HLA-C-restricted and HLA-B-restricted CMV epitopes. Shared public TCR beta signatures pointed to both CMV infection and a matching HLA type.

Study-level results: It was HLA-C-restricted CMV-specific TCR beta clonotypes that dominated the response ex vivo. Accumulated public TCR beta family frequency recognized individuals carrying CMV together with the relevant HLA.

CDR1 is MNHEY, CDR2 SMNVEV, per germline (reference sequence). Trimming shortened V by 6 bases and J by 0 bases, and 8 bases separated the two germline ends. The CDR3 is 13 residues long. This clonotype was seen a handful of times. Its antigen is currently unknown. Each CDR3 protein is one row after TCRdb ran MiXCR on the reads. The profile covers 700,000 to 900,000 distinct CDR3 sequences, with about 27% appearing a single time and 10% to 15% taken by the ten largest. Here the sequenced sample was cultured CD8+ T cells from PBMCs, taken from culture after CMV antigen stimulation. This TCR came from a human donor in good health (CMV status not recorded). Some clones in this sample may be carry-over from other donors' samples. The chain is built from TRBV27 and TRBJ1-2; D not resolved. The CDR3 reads CASRQTANYGYTF. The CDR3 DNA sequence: TGTGCCAGCAGACAGACGGCTAACTATGGCTACACCTTC.